This T cell receptor (beta chain) was profiled in a study of blood T cell repertoires in COVID-19. Study-level information: Italy, Spain and the United States were the sources of the convalescent and acute COVID-19 samples. In each case, the material was cDNA or gDNA derived from T cells, B-cell-depleted T cells, or PBMCs.

V lost 10 bases and J 8 bases, leaving 15 bases between the germline ends. There are 12 residues in the CDR3. CDR1 and CDR2 from the germline V gene are ENHRY and SYGVKD. Per the study methods: Nucleated cell counts were estimated from reference gene primer amplification. The repertoire was sequenced with immunoSEQ multiplex PCR; TCRdb's copy has only in-frame clones and lacks some. V, J and clone size derive from that table, while D and trimming were established from the DNA sequence. The sample lists more than 140,000 clones; around 83% were seen once. Source material: peripheral blood. This chain connects TRBV10-3 to TRBJ2-1; D possibly corresponds to TRBD1 (6 bases). The sequence was obtained from a woman aged 50 to 65 in a cohort sampled during active or convalescent COVID-19. CDR3 nucleotide sequence: TGTGCCACCGCCGGTGGGGGCGATGAGCAGTTCTTC. Translation: CATAGGGDEQFF.